A single sample gave rise to the 11 T cell receptor beta chains below, sequenced in a study of shared clonotypes between healthy human individuals. Using immunoSEQ multiplex PCR, the repertoire was profiled, and TCRdb retains in-frame clones only, with some absent. There are a few hundred thousand clones in the sample; over 70% occur only once, and less than 11% lies in the top ten. The sequenced sample consisted of memory CD4+ T cells sorted from blood. Subset of the sample: CD45RA-negative fraction. These receptor sequences come from a man aged 25-45 years in good health.

The chain recombines TRBV18 with TRBJ2-5, with D unclear. There are 15 residues in the CDR3. The V gene lost 6 bases and the J gene lost 0 bases, with 14 bases spanning the gap. The V gene's germline CDR1 is KGHSH and CDR2 LQKENI. The CDR3 bases are TGTGCCAGCTCCTTCTACGGCCGGTACCAAGAGACCCAGTACTTC. This codes for CASSFYGRYQETQYF.

The genes are TRBV30 and TRBJ2-5, with a tentative D call TRBD2 (6 bases). The V end lost 5 bases, the J end lost 5 bases, and 6 bases lay between the germline ends. CDR3 size: 10 residues. The V gene's germline CDR1 is GTSNPN and CDR2 SVGIG (reference sequence). CDR3 DNA sequence: TGTGCCTGGGCGGGGGAGACCCAGTACTTC. It specifies CAWAGETQYF.

This clone has only one observation. This chain joins TRBV11-2 and TRBJ2-7; D perhaps matches TRBD2 (5 bases). Per germline, CDR1 SGHAT and CDR2 FQNNGV. V lost 3 bases, J lost 2 bases, and 11 bases lay in between. This CDR3 is built from 14 residues. CDR3 amino acids: CASSFSRGPYEQYF. The CDR3 coding sequence is TGTGCCAGCAGCTTCTCCCGGGGTCCCTACGAGCAGTACTTC.

The sample holds a few counts of this clone. V usage is TRBV5-1 and J usage is TRBJ2-6; D perhaps matches TRBD2 (7 bases). The CDR3 runs to 20 residues. Germline values: CDR1 SGHRS, CDR2 YFSETQ. Between the trimmed V and J ends, which lost 0 bases and 0 bases, there was a span of 19 bases. The DNA of the CDR3 is TGCGCCAGCAGCTTGGTGGGGGCTAGCGGAACTTACTCTGGGGCCAACGTCCTGACTTTC. Translating gives CASSLVGASGTYSGANVLTF.

Remarks on this clone: The sample has other DNA sequences that encode this CDR3 too. V is TRBV6-4 and J is TRBJ2-3; 9 bases are a match to TRBD1. In germline, CDR1 is MRHNA, CDR2 SNTAGT. J lost 4 bases, V lost 4 bases, and 3 bases had no gene match. This CDR3 has 14 residues. The CDR3 here is CASSGTGGADTQYF. In DNA, the CDR3 is TGTGCCAGCAGTGGAACAGGGGGCGCAGATACGCAGTATTTT.

The chain recombines TRBV11-2 with TRBJ2-1, with unresolved D. The V end lost 5 bases, the J end lost 9 bases, and 14 bases lay between the germline ends. There are 13 residues in the CDR3. CDR1 SGHAT and CDR2 FQNNGV come from the germline V gene. The CDR3 DNA follows: TGTGCCAGCAGCCAGGACGGTACGAGTGAGCAGTTCTTC. Amino acid sequence: CASSQDGTSEQFF.

V usage is TRBV7-6 and J usage is TRBJ2-5, with a tentative D call TRBD1 (6 bases). Trimming removed 7 bases at V and 2 bases at J, with 14 bases between. CDR3 length: 14 residues. CDR1 and CDR2 (germline): SGHVS, FNYEAQ. The CDR3 DNA is TGTGCCAGCACCTTCGACAGGCTACAAGAGACCCAGTACTTC. Translating it yields CASTFDRLQETQYF.

The chain combines TRBV7-8 with TRBJ2-7; no firm D call. The CDR3 loop spans 14 amino acids. The V end lost 3 bases, the J end lost 0 bases, and 9 bases lay between the germline ends. Germline-derived CDR1 and CDR2 are SGHVS and FQNEAQ. The CDR3 is CASSFRIDSYEQYF. Here the CDR3 DNA reads TGTGCCAGCAGCTTTAGGATAGACTCCTACGAGCAGTACTTC.

The J gene is TRBJ2-1, the V gene TRBV5-1; perhaps TRBD2 as D (5 bases). The ends were cut back, 3 bases at V and 6 bases at J, with 10 bases in the middle. The germline V gene encodes CDR1 SGHRS and CDR2 YFSETQ. CDR3 length equals 13 residues. The CDR3: CASSYGVVNEQFF. CDR3 DNA: TGCGCCAGCAGCTACGGGGTCGTCAATGAGCAGTTCTTC. Combining the CDR3 with reference TRBV5-1 and TRBJ2-1 gives the whole variable domain KAGVTQTPRYLIKTRGQQVTLSCSPISGHRSVSWYQQTPGQGLQFLFEYFSETQRNKGNFPGRFSGRQFSNSRSEMNVSTLELGDSALYLCASSYGVVNEQFFGPGTRLTVL.

The chain employs TRBV21-1 and TRBJ2-1; the DNA was not used to check the table's D call, TRBD2. TRBV21-1 is designated a pseudogene. CDR3 length: 15 amino acids. The CDR3 region is CASSVRLAGHNEQFF. CDR3 nucleotides: TGTGCCAGCAGCGTGCGACTAGCGGGACACAATGAGCAGTTCTTC.

V is TRBV18 and J is TRBJ2-2; 10 positions match TRBD1. Germline V gene lookup returns CDR1 KGHSH and CDR2 LQKENI. Trimming at V came to 2 bases and at J to 5 bases, leaving 5 bases not matched to a gene. The CDR3 covers 16 residues. In nucleotides, the CDR3 is TGTGCCAGCTCACCAGGGGACAGGGGAAGAACCGGGGAGCTGTTTTTT. As protein: CASSPGDRGRTGELFF. The variable domain in full, completed from reference TRBV18 and TRBJ2-2, reads NAGVMQNPRHLVRRRGQEARLRCSPMKGHSHVYWYRQLPEEGLKFMVYLQKENIIDESGMPKERFSAEFPKEGPSILRIQQVVRGDSAAYFCASSPGDRGRTGELFFGEGSRLTVL.